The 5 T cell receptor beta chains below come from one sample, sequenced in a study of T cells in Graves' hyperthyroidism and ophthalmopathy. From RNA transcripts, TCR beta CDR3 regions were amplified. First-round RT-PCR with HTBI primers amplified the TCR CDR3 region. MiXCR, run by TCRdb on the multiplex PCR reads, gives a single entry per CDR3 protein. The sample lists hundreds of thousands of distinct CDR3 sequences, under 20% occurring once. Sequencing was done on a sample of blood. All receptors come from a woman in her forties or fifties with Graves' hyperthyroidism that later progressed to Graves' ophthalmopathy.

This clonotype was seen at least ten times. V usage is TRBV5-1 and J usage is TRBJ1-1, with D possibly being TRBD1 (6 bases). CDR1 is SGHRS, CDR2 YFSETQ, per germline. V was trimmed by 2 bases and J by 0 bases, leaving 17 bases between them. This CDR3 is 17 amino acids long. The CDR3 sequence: CASSLVRDTFMNTEAFF. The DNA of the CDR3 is TGCGCCAGCAGCTTAGTACGGGACACATTTATGAACACTGAAGCTTTCTTT.

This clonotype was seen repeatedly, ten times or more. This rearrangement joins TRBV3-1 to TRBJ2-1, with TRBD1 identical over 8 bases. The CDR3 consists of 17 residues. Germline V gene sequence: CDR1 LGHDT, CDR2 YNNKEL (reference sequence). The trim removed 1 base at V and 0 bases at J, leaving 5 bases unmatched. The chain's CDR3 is CASSQGTGWSSYNEQFF. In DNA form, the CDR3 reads TGTGCCAGCAGCCAAGGGACAGGGTGGAGCTCCTACAATGAGCAGTTCTTC.

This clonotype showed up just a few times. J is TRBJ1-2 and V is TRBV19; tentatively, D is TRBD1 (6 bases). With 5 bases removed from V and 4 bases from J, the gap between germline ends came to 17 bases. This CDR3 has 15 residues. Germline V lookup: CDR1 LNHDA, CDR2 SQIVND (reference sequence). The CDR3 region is CASSAGVRTAYGYTF. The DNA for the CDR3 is TGTGCCAGTAGTGCAGGGGTTCGGACAGCCTATGGCTACACCTTC.

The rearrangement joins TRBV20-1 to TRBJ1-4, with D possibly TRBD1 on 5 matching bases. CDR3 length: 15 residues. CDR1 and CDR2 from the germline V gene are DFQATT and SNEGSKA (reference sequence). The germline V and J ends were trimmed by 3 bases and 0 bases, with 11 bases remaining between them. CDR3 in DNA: TGCAGTGCTAGTGGTGGGGCGGCAACTAATGAAAAACTGTTTTTT. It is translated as CSASGGAATNEKLFF.

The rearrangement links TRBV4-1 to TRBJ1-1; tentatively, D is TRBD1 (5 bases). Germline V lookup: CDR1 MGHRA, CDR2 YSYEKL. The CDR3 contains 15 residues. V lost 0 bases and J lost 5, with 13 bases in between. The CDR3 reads CASSQEQRGRTEAFF. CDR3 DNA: TGCGCCAGCAGCCAAGAACAAAGGGGTCGGACTGAAGCTTTCTTT.